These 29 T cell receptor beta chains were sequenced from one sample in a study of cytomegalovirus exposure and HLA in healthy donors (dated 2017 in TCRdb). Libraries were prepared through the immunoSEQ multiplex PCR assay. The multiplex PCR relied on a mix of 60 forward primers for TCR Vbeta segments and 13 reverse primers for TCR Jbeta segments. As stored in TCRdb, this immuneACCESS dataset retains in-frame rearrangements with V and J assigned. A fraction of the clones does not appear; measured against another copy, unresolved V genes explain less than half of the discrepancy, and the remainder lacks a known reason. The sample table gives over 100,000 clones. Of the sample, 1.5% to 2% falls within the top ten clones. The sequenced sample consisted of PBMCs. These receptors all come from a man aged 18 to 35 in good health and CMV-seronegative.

The CDR3 DNA is TGCGCCAGCAGCCTCCGGGACAATGGGAACGAGCAGTACTTC. Its translation is CASSLRDNGNEQYF. The rearrangement uses TRBV4-1 and TRBJ2-7, with D maybe TRBD1 (6 bases). This CDR3 comprises 14 residues. Trimming left V 4 bases short and J 5 bases short, with 15 bases between. Looked up from germline, CDR1 is MGHRA and CDR2 is YSYEKL.

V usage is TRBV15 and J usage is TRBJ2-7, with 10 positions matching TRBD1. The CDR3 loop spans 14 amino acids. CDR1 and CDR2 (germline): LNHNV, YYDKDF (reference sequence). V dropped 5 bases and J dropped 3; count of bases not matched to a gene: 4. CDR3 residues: CATSGRTGGYEQYF. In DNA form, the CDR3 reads TGTGCCACCAGCGGCAGGACAGGGGGCTACGAGCAGTACTTC.

The CDR3 DNA follows: TGTGCCAGCAGCCGTGTCCTGGACCCCGAAGGAGGAACGCAGTATTTT. It translates to CASSRVLDPEGGTQYF. The chain couples TRBV4-2 to TRBJ2-3; D is perhaps TRBD2 (5 bases). V lost 4 bases to trimming and J lost 9 bases, with 23 bases between them. The germline gives CDR1 LGHNA, CDR2 YNFKEQ. This CDR3 is built from 16 residues.

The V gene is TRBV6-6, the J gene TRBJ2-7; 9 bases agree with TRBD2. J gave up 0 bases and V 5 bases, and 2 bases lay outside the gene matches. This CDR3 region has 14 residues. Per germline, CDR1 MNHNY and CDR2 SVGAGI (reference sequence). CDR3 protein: CASSRREGSYEQYF. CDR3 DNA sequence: TGTGCCAGCAGTCGGCGGGAGGGCTCCTACGAGCAGTACTTC.

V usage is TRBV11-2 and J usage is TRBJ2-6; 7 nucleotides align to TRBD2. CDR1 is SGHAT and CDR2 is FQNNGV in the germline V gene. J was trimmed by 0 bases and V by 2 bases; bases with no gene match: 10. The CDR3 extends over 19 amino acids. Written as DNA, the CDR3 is TGTGCCAGCAGCTTAAGCGGGGACTTCCCATACTCTGGGGCCAACGTCCTGACTTTC. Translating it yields CASSLSGDFPYSGANVLTF.

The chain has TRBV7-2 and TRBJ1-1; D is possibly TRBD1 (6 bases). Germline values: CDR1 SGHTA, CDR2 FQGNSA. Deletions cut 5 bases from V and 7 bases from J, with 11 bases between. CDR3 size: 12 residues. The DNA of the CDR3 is TGTGCCAGCAGCCCACAGGGTTATGAAGCTTTCTTT. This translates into CASSPQGYEAFF.

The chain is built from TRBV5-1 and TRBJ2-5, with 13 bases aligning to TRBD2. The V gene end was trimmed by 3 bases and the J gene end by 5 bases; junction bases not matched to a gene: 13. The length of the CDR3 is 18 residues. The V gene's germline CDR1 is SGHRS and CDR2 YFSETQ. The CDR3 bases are TGCGCCAGCAGCTCCGGGACTAGCGGGAAGTCCTCGTGGGAGACCCAGTACTTC. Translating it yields CASSSGTSGKSSWETQYF.

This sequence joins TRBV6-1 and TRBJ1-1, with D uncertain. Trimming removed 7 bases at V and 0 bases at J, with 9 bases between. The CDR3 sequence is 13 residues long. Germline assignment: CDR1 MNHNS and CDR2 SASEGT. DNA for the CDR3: TGTGCCAGCAATTGGGGAGTGAACACTGAAGCTTTCTTT. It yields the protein CASNWGVNTEAFF.

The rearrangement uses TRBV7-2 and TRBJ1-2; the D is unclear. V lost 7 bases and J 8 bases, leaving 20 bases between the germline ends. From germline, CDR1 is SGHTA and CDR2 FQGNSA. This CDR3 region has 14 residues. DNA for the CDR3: TGTGCCAGCACCTCCATGCCCTCGGTTATGGGCTACACCTTC. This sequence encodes CASTSMPSVMGYTF.

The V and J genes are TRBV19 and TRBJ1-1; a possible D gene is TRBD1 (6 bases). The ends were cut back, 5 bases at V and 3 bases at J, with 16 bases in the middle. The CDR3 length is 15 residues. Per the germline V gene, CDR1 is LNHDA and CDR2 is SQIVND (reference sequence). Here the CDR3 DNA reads TGTGCCAGTAGTCCTCCTGGTAGGGGGTACACTGAAGCTTTCTTT. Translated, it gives CASSPPGRGYTEAFF.

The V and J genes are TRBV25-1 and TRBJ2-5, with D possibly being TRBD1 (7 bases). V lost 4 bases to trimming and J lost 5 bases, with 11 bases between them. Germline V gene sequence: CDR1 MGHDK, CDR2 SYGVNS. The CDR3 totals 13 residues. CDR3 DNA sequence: TGTGCCAGCAGTGTCTCAGGGGGGGAGACCCAGTACTTC. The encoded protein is CASSVSGGETQYF.

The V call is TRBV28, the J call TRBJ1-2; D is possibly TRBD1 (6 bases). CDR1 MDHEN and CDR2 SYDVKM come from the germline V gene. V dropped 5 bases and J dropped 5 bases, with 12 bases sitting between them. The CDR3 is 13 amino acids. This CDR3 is CASSIQGPYGYTF. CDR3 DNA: TGTGCCAGCAGTATCCAGGGGCCTTATGGCTACACCTTC.

The CDR3 sequence: CASSIAYEQYF. The CDR3 DNA reads as TGTGCCAGCAGCATCGCCTACGAGCAGTACTTC. This chain connects TRBV7-2 to TRBJ2-7; D uncertain. The V gene's germline CDR1 is SGHTA and CDR2 FQGNSA. The length of the CDR3 is 11 residues. V was clipped by 5 bases and J by 2 bases, with 4 bases between them.

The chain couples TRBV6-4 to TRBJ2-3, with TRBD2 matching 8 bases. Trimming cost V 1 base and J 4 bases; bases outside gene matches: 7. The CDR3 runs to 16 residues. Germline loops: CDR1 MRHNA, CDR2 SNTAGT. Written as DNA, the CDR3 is TGTGCCAGCAGTGACTTAGCGGGGAGTACGGCAGATACGCAGTATTTT. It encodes CASSDLAGSTADTQYF.

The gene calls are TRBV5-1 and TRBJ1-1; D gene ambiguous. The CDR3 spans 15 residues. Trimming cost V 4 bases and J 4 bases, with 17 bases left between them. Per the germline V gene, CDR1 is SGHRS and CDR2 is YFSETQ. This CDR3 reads CASSARPGGSTEAFF. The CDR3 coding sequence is TGCGCCAGCAGCGCCCGGCCAGGAGGGAGCACTGAAGCTTTCTTT.

DNA of the CDR3: TGTGCCAGCAGCCCTTTGGGAGCGGGAGGGCCCCCCGGCACAGATACGCAGTATTTT. Protein product: CASSPLGAGGPPGTDTQYF. The V gene is TRBV9, the J gene TRBJ2-3; 10 bases match TRBD2. Germline loops: CDR1 SGDLS, CDR2 YYNGEE. V shed 4 bases, J shed 1 base, and the junction held 15 bases outside the gene matches. CDR3 length equals 19 residues. The whole variable domain, remainder taken from reference TRBV9 and TRBJ2-3, is DSGVTQTPKHLITATGQRVTLRCSPRSGDLSVYWYQQSLDQGLQFLIQYYNGEERAKGNILERFSAQQFPDLHSELNLSSLELGDSALYFCASSPLGAGGPPGTDTQYFGPGTRLTVL.

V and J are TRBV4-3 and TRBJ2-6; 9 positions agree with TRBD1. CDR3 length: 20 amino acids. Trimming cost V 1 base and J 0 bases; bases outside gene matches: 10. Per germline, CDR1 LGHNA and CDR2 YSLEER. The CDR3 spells CASSQVLTGGPLSGANVLTF. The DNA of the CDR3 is TGCGCCAGCAGCCAAGTGCTTACAGGGGGCCCCCTCTCTGGGGCCAACGTCCTGACTTTC.

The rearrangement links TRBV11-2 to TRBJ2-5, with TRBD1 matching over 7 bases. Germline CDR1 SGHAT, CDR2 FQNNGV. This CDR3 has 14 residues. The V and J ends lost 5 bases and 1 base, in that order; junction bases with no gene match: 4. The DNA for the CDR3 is TGTGCCAGCAGCCCCCGGGACAGCCAAGAGACCCAGTACTTC. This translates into CASSPRDSQETQYF.

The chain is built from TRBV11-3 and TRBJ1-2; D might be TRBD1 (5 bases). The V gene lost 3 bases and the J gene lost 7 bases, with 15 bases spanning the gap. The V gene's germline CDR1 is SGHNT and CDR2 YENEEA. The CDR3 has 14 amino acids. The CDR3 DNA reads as TGTGCCAGCAGCTTCCCCCTAAATAGGGGTGGCTACACCTTC. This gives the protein CASSFPLNRGGYTF.

This CDR3 is CASAWGDYHSYNEQFF. DNA for the CDR3: TGTGCCAGCGCCTGGGGGGACTACCACTCCTACAATGAGCAGTTCTTC. V usage is TRBV9 and J usage is TRBJ2-1; 7 positions agree with TRBD2. The CDR3 has 16 residues. In germline, CDR1 is SGDLS, CDR2 YYNGEE. The V segment lost 7 bases and the J segment 0 bases; nucleotides outside the gene matches: 10.

In DNA, the CDR3 is TGCGCCAGCAGCTCGATACCGGGACAGAACACCGGGGAGCTGTTTTTT. This codes for CASSSIPGQNTGELFF. The J gene is TRBJ2-2, the V gene TRBV5-1; a weak D match, TRBD1 (6 bases). The V end was cut by 3 bases, the J end by 1 base, with 13 bases between. The CDR3 loop spans 16 amino acids. CDR1 and CDR2 from the germline V gene are SGHRS and YFSETQ.

Written as DNA, the CDR3 is TGTGCCACCCCGCCAGGGTTAGACTATGGCTACACCTTC. Its translation is CATPPGLDYGYTF. The chain recombines TRBV2 with TRBJ1-2; D may be TRBD1 (5 bases). V was trimmed by 10 bases and J by 3 bases, leaving 15 bases between them. CDR3 size: 13 residues. Germline V gene sequence: CDR1 SNHLY, CDR2 FYNNEI.

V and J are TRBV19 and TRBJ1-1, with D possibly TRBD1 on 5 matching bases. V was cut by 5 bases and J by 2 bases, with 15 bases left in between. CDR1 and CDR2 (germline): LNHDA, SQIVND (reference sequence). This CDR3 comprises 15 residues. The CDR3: CASSAGPTLNTEAFF. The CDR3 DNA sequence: TGTGCCAGTAGTGCGGGGCCCACCCTTAACACTGAAGCTTTCTTT. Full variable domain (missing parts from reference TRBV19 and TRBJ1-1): DGGITQSPKYLFRKEGQNVTLSCEQNLNHDAMYWYRQDPGQGLRLIYYSQIVNDFQKGDIAEGYSVSREKKESFPLTVTSAQKNPTAFYLCASSAGPTLNTEAFFGQGTRLTVV.

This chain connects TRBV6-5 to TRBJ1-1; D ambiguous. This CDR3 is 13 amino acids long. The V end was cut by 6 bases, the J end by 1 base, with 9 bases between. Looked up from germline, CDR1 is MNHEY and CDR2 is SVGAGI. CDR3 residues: CASSLTENTEAFF. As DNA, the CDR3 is TGTGCCAGCAGCCTAACAGAGAACACTGAAGCTTTCTTT.

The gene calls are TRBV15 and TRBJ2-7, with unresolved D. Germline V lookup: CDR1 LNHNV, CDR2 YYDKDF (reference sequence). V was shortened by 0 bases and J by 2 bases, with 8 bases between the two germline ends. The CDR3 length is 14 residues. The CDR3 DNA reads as TGTGCCACCAGCAGAGACTACTCAACCTACGAGCAGTACTTC. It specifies CATSRDYSTYEQYF.

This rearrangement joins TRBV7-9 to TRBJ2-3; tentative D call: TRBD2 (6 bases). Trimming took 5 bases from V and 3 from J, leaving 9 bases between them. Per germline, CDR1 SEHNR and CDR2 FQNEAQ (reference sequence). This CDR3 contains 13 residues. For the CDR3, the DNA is TGTGCCAGCAGCCGCGGGACGACAGATACGCAGTATTTT. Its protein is CASSRGTTDTQYF.

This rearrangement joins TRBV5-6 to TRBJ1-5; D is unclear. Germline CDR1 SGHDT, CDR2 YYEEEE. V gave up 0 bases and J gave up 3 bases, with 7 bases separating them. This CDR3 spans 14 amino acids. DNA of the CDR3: TGTGCCAGCAGCTTGGGCACTTTCAATCAGCCCCAGCATTTT. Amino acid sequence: CASSLGTFNQPQHF.

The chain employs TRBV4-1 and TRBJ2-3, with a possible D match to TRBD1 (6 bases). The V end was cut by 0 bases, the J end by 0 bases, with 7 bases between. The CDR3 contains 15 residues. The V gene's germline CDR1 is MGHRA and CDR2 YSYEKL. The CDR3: CASSQEGASTDTQYF. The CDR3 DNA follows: TGCGCCAGCAGCCAAGAGGGGGCGAGCACAGATACGCAGTATTTT.

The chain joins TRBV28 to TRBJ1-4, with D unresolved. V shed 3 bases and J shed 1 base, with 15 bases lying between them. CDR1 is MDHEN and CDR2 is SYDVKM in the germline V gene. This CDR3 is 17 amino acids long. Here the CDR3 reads CASSLDSLSGTNEKLFF. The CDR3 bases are TGTGCCAGCAGTTTGGACTCACTAAGTGGAACTAATGAAAAACTGTTTTTT.